Following are 7 T cell receptor beta chains from one sample sequenced in a study of identical twins (dated by TCRdb to the mid-2010s). The receptor library was made with 5' RACE. This sample was sequenced with an Illumina HiSeq 2000. TCRdb reworked the public reads: Q25 trimming with fastp, MiXCR clone assembly, productive beta chains retained. Records with the same CDR3 protein are collapsed into one entry carrying the most frequent genes and DNA. Recorded for this sample are some 560,000 distinct CDR3 sequences; 9.6% of them occurred a single time. Approximately 3.2% of the sample is in the top ten clones. The data also belong to a second study, concerning yellow fever vaccine responses in identical twins.

Sequenced material: PBMCs. The receptors derive from a woman under 30 in good health.

This chain joins TRBV24-1 and TRBJ2-2; D is ambiguous. V shed 5 bases and J shed 0 bases, with 0 bases lying between them. Germline CDR1 reads KGHDR; CDR2 reads SFDVKD. The CDR3 is 12 amino acids. The chain's CDR3 is CATSANTGELFF. DNA of the CDR3: TGTGCCACCAGTGCGAACACCGGGGAGCTGTTTTTT.

The genes are TRBV7-9 and TRBJ2-7; TRBD2 matches 7 bases. There are 15 residues in the CDR3. Germline CDR1 reads SEHNR; CDR2 reads FQNEAQ (reference sequence). V trimming: 5 bases; J trimming: 3 bases; junction bases outside the gene matches: 10. The CDR3 DNA reads TGTGCCAGCAGCCCGCCGGGGGAGGGATTCTACGAGCAGTACTTC. Amino acid sequence: CASSPPGEGFYEQYF.

This clonotype came up many times. The chain links TRBV6-1 to TRBJ2-5; 7 nucleotides agree with TRBD1. This CDR3 comprises 13 residues. After removal of 6 bases from V and 2 bases from J, the junction contained 3 bases not matched to a gene. The germline CDR1 and CDR2 sequences are MNHNS and SASEGT. CDR3 DNA sequence: TGTGCCAGCAGACTCAGGGGGCAAGAGACCCAGTACTTC. This sequence encodes CASRLRGQETQYF.

This clonotype was recorded a few times. The J gene is TRBJ2-1, the V gene TRBV20-1; D perhaps matches TRBD2 (5 bases). This CDR3 has 15 residues. From germline, CDR1 is DFQATT and CDR2 SNEGSKA (reference sequence). Trimming cost V 7 bases and J 2 bases, with 18 bases left between them. CDR3 in amino acids: CSGREGSDTYNEQFF. CDR3 DNA sequence: TGCAGTGGAAGAGAGGGCAGCGATACCTACAATGAGCAGTTCTTC.

This rearrangement joins TRBV5-1 to TRBJ2-3; D gene ambiguous. This CDR3 spans 15 amino acids. In germline, CDR1 is SGHRS, CDR2 YFSETQ. The ends were cut back, 1 base at V and 2 bases at J, with 11 bases in the middle. CDR3 residues: CASSLRERLTDTQYF. The CDR3 DNA reads TGCGCCAGCAGCTTGAGGGAACGGCTCACAGATACGCAGTATTTT.

The chain couples TRBV2 to TRBJ2-5; no clear D gene. V was shortened by 2 bases and J by 8 bases, with 9 bases between the two germline ends. The CDR3 is 12 residues long. Germline lookup yields CDR1 SNHLY and CDR2 FYNNEI. Here the CDR3 reads CASSERPGTQYF. CDR3 sequence (DNA): TGTGCCAGCAGTGAAAGGCCCGGAACCCAGTACTTC.

This clonotype showed up many times. The chain has TRBV10-2 and TRBJ2-7; a weak D match, TRBD1 (6 bases). Germline CDR1 WSHSY, CDR2 SAAADI. The CDR3 loop spans 16 amino acids. Between the trimmed V and J ends, which lost 2 bases and 2 bases, there was a span of 16 bases. CDR3 protein: CASSENPGVEPYEQYF. The CDR3 DNA reads as TGCGCCAGCAGTGAGAATCCAGGGGTTGAGCCCTACGAGCAGTACTTC.